One T cell receptor (beta chain) is described in this entry. The data stem from a study of shared clonotypes between healthy human individuals. When replicate PCRs were run on sorted subsets, they used about 220 ng DNA, some 33,000 T cell genomes. Sequencing was performed with immunoSEQ multiplex PCR; in TCRdb, only in-frame clones are kept and a portion is missing. The table has just under 350,000 clones, 73% seen once. The donors were adults (healthy and HIV-negative) with no recent acute infections or vaccinations. Germline V gene data show CDR1 as LGHNA and CDR2 as YNFKEQ. The ends lost 1 base at V and 4 bases at J; junction bases unmatched: 3. This CDR3 comprises 15 residues.

The sample was memory CD4+ T cells sorted from blood. Subset defined: CD45RA-negative fraction. The receptor's source is a man aged 30-40 years in good health. V and J are TRBV4-2 and TRBJ2-7; 11 bases match TRBD2. The CDR3 protein is CASSQGTSGPYEQYF. As DNA, the CDR3 is TGTGCCAGCAGCCAAGGGACTAGCGGGCCGTACGAGCAGTACTTC.